This TCR beta chain derives from a study of Graves' ophthalmopathy and Graves' hyperthyroidism. Whole-study results and caveats: Classification of ophthalmopathy versus stable hyperthyroidism by a 13-signature model yielded around 88% sensitivity and approximately 80% specificity.

This CDR3 contains 16 residues. V trimming: 4 bases; J trimming: 5 bases; junction bases outside the gene matches: 9. Germline V gene lookup returns CDR1 LGHDT and CDR2 YNNKEL (reference sequence). TCR beta CDR3 regions were amplified from RNA transcripts. First-round RT-PCR employed HTBI primers, with a second-round multiplex PCR after it. TCRdb called the multiplex PCR reads again in MiXCR, with one record for every CDR3 protein. This table has hundreds of thousands of distinct CDR3 sequences, 20% to 25% appearing once. From fresh peripheral blood, 10 ml in volume, the PBMCs were obtained. Details on this clonotype: What it binds is unknown.

V is TRBV3-1 and J is TRBJ2-2; 8 nucleotides line up with TRBD1. The specimen sequenced was peripheral blood. The TCR was taken from a woman in her late teens or twenties with stable Graves' hyperthyroidism. Some clones in this sample may be carry-over from other donors' samples. CDR3 region: CASSLRTGRQTGELFF. CDR3 DNA: TGTGCCAGCAGCCTTCGGACAGGGAGGCAGACCGGGGAGCTGTTTTTT.